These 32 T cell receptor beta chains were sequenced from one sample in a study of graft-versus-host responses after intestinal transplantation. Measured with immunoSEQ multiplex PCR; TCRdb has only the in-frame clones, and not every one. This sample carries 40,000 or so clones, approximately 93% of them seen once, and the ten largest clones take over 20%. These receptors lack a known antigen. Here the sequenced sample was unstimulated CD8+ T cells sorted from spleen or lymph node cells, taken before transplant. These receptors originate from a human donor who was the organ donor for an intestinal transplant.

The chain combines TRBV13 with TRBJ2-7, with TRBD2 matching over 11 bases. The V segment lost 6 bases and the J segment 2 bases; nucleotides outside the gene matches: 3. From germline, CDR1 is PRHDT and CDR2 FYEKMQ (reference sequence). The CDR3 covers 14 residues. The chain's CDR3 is CASRFSGGAYEQYF. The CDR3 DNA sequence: TGTGCCAGCAGGTTTAGCGGGGGGGCCTACGAGCAGTACTTC.

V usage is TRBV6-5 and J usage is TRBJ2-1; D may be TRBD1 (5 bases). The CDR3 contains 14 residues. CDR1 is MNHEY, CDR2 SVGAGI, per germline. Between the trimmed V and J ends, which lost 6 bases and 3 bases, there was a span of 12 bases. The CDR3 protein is CASSPGHGYNEQFF. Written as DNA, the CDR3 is TGTGCCAGCAGCCCTGGACACGGCTACAATGAGCAGTTCTTC.

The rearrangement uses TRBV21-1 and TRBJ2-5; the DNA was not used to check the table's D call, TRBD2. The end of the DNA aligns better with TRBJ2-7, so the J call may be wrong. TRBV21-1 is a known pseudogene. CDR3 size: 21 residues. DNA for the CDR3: TGTGCCAGCAGCAAAGGCTCTAGACCTACCCCGGCGAGACTCCCTTACTACGAGCAGTACTTC. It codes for CASSKGSRPTPARLPYYEQYF.

CDR3 residues: CASSGQGYEQYF. CDR3 in DNA: TGTGCCAGCAGCGGACAGGGCTACGAGCAGTACTTC. J is TRBJ2-7 and V is TRBV9; 7 bases fit TRBD1. Germline values: CDR1 SGDLS, CDR2 YYNGEE. J was trimmed by 3 bases and V by 3 bases; bases with no gene match: 0. The CDR3 is 12 residues long. Full variable domain (rest looked up from reference TRBV9 and TRBJ2-7): DSGVTQTPKHLITATGQRVTLRCSPRSGDLSVYWYQQSLDQGLQFLIQYYNGEERAKGNILERFSAQQFPDLHSELNLSSLELGDSALYFCASSGQGYEQYFGPGTRLTVT.

As DNA, the CDR3 is TGTGCCAGCAGCTTAGGGAGTCCCCCTAATTCACCCCTCCACTTT. Amino acids: CASSLGSPPNSPLHF. V gene TRBV7-6 combines with J gene TRBJ1-6, with D uncertain. The CDR3 has 15 amino acids. The V end was cut by 1 base, the J end by 6 bases, with 10 bases between. Germline V gene data show CDR1 as SGHVS and CDR2 as FNYEAQ.

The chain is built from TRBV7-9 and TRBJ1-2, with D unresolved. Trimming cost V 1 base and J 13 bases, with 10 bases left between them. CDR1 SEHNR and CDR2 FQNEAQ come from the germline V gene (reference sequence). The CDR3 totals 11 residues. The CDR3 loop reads CASSLGGGSTF. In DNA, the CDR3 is TGTGCCAGCAGCTTAGGGGGAGGGTCCACCTTC.

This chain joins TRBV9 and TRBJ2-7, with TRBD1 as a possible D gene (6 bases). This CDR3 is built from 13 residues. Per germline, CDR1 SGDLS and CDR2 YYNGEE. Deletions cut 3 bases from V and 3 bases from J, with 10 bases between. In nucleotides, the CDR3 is TGTGCCAGCAGCGGCCGGGACAACTACGAGCAGTACTTC. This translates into CASSGRDNYEQYF.

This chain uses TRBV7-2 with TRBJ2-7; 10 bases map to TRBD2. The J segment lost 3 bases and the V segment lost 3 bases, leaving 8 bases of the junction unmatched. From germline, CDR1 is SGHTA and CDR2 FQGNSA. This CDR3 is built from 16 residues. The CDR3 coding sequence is TGTGCCAGCAGCTTCAGCGGGAGGGAGGGGATCTACGAGCAGTACTTC. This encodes CASSFSGREGIYEQYF.

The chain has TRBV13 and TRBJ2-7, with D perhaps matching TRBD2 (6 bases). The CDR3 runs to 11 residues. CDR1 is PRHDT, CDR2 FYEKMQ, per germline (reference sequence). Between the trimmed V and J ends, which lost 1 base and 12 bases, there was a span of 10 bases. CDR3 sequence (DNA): TGTGCCAGCAGCTTAGATGGGACTGGGTACTTC. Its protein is CASSLDGTGYF.

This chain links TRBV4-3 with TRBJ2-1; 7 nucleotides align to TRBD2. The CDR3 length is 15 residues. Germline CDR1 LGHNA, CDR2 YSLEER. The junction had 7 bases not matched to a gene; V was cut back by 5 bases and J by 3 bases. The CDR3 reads CASSYGSGRYNEQFF. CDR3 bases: TGCGCCAGCAGCTACGGTAGCGGGCGCTACAATGAGCAGTTCTTC.

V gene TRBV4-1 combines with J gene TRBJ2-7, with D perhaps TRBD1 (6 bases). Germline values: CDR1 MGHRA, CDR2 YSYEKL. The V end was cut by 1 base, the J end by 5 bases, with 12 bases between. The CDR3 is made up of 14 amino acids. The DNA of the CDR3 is TGCGCCAGCAGCCAAGTGGTCGCAGGGGACGAGCAGTACTTC. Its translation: CASSQVVAGDEQYF.

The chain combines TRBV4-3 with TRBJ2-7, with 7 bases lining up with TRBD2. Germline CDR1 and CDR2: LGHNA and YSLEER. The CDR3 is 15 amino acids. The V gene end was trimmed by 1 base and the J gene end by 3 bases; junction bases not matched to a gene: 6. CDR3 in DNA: TGCGCCAGCAGCCAAGGACCGGGACTATACTACGAGCAGTACTTC. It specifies CASSQGPGLYYEQYF.

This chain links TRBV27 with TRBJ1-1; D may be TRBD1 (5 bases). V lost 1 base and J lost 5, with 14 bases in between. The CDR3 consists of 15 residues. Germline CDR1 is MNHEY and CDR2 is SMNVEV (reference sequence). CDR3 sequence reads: CASSLWTPLRTEAFF. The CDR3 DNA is TGTGCCAGCAGTTTATGGACACCCTTAAGGACTGAAGCTTTCTTT.

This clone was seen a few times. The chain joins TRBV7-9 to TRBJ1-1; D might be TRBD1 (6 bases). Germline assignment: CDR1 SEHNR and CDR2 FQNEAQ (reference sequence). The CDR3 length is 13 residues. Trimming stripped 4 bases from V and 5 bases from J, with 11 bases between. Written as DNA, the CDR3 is TGTGCCAGCAGCTCTACAGGGATGACTGAAGCTTTCTTT. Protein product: CASSSTGMTEAFF.

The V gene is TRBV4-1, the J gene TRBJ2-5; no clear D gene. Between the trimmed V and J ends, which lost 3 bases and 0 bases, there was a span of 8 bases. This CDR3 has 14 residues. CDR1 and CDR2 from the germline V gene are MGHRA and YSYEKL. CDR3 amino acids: CASSHRQYQETQYF. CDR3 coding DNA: TGCGCCAGCAGCCATCGTCAGTACCAAGAGACCCAGTACTTC.

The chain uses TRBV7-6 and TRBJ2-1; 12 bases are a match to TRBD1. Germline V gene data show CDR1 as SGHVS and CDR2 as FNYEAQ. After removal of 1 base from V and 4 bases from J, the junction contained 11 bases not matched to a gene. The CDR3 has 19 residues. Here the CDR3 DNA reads TGTGCCAGCAGCTTAGGTCCCGGGACAGGGGGCCCCGGATACAATGAGCAGTTCTTC. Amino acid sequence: CASSLGPGTGGPGYNEQFF.

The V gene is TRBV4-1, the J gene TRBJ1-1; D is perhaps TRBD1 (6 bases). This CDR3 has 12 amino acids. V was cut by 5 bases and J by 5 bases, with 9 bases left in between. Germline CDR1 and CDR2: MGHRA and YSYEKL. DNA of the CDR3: TGCGCCAGCAGCACACAGGGTACTGAAGCTTTCTTT. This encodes CASSTQGTEAFF.

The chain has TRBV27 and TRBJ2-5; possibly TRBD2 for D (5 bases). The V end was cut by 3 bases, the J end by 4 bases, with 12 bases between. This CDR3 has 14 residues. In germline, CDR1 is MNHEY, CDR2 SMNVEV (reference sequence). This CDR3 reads CASSLVLAGETQYF. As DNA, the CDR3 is TGTGCCAGCAGTTTGGTCCTAGCAGGAGAGACCCAGTACTTC.

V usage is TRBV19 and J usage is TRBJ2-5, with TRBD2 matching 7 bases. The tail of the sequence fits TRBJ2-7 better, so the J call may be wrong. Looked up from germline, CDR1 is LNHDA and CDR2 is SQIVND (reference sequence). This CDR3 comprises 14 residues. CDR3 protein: CASSPRGEGGEQYF. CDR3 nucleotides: TGTGCCAGTAGTCCCCGGGGGGAGGGAGGCGAGCAGTACTTC.

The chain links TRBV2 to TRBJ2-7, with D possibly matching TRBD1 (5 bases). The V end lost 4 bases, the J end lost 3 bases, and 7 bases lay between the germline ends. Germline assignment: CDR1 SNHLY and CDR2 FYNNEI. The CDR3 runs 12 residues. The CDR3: CASSADSYEQYF. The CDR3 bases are TGTGCCAGCAGTGCAGACAGCTACGAGCAGTACTTC.

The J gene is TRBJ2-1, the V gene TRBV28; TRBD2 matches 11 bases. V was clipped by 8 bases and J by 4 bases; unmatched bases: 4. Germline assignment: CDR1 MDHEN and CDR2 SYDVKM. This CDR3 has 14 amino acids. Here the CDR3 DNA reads TGTGCCAGCTCCGTAGCGGGAGGGTACAATGAGCAGTTCTTC. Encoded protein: CASSVAGGYNEQFF.

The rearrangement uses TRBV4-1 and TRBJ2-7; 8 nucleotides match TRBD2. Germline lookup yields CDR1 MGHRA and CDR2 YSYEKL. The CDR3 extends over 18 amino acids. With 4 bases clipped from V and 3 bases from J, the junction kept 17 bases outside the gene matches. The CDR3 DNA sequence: TGCGCCAGCAGCCCTTTTACCTTACACCCGAGCGGGGGCTACGAGCAGTACTTC. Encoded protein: CASSPFTLHPSGGYEQYF.

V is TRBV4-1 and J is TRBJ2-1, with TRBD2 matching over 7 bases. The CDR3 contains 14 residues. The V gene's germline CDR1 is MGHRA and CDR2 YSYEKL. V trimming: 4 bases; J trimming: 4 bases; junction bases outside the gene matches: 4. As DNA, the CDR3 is TGCGCCAGCAGCCCGGGAGGTTCGTACAATGAGCAGTTCTTC. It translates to CASSPGGSYNEQFF.

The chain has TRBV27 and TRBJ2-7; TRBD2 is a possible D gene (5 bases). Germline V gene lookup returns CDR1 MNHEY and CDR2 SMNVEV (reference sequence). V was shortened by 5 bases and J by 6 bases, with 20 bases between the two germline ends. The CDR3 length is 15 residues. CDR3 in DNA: TGTGCCAGCAGTCCCCTGGGTAGGGCCGGGGTCGAGCAGTACTTC. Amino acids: CASSPLGRAGVEQYF.

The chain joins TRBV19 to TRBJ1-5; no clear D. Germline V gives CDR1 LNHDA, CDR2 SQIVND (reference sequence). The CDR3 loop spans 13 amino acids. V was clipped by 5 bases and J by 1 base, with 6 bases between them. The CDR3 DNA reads TGTGCCAGTAGTGTCGGAAGCAATCAGCCCCAGCATTTT. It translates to CASSVGSNQPQHF.

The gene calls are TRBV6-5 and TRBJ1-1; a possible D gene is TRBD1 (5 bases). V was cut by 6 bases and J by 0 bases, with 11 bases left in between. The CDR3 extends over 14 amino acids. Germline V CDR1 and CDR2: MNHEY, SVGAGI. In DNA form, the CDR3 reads TGTGCCAGCAGCCTCGGGACGGTGAACACTGAAGCTTTCTTT. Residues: CASSLGTVNTEAFF.

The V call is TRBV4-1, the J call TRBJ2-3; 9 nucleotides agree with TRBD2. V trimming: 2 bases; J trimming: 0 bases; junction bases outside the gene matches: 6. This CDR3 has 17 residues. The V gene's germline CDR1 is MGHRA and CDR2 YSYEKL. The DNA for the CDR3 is TGCGCCAGCAGCCAACTCCCTAGCGGGGTAAGCACAGATACGCAGTATTTT. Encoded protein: CASSQLPSGVSTDTQYF.

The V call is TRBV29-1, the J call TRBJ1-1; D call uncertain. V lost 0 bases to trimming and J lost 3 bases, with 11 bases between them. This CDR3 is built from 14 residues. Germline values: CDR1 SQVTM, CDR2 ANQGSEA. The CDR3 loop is CSVEEDGVYTEAFF. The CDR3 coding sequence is TGCAGCGTTGAAGAGGACGGTGTATACACTGAAGCTTTCTTT.

The CDR3 bases are TGTGCCAGCAGCTTCCTTAGCGGGAGGGCGGGGGAGACCCAGTACTTC. Residues: CASSFLSGRAGETQYF. The rearrangement joins TRBV11-2 to TRBJ2-5; 11 bases match TRBD2. V was clipped by 3 bases and J by 5 bases; unmatched bases: 8. The CDR3 extends over 16 amino acids. Germline values: CDR1 SGHAT, CDR2 FQNNGV. The whole variable domain, filled in from reference TRBV11-2 and TRBJ2-5, reads EAGVAQSPRYKIIEKRQSVAFWCNPISGHATLYWYQQILGQGPKLLIQFQNNGVVDDSQLPKDRFSAERLKGVDSTLKIQPAKLEDSAVYLCASSFLSGRAGETQYFGPGTRLLVL.

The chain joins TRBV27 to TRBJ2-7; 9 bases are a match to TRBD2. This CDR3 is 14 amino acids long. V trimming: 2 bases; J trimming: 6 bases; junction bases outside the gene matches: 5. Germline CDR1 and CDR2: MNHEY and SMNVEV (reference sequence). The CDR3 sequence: CASSLRAGGPEQYF. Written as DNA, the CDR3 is TGTGCCAGCAGTTTAAGGGCGGGAGGGCCCGAGCAGTACTTC.

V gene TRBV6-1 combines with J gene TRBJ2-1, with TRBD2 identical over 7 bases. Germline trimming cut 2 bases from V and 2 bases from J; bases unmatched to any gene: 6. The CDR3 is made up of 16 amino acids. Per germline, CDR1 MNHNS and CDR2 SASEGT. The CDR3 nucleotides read TGTGCCAGCAGTGAATGGGTGGGAGGGACCTACAATGAGCAGTTCTTC. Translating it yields CASSEWVGGTYNEQFF.

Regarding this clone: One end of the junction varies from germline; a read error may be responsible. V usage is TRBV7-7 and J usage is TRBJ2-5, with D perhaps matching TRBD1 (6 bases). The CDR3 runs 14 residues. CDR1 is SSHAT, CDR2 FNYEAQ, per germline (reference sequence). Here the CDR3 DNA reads TGTGCTAGCAGCCTTTCAGGGGCGGAAGAGACCCAGTACTTC. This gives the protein CASSLSGAEETQYF.